The source of this T cell receptor (beta chain) is a study of cytomegalovirus exposure and HLA in healthy donors. A roughly 120-subject validation cohort, separate from the 666-subject first cohort, supplied the donors. Study results and limitations: It was reportedly the case that the classifier diagnosed cytomegalovirus status with high specificity and sensitivity. According to a subsequent analysis, TCR clusters identified in the first cohort showed a tendency to co-occur across the approximately 110 validation repertoires.

The length of the CDR3 is 16 residues. J was trimmed by 1 base and V by 4 bases; bases with no gene match: 10. CDR1 and CDR2 (germline): SGHRS, YFSETQ. Clones were sequenced by immunoSEQ multiplex PCR, and TCRdb holds only the in-frame ones, with some missing. The sample consists of 100,000 to 150,000 clones, roughly 89% of them appearing once. This clone was recorded only once. What it binds is not known. This chain connects TRBV5-1 to TRBJ1-1, with TRBD1 matching over 7 bases. The sequenced sample was PBMCs. The origin of this receptor is a woman aged 18-29 years in good health and CMV-seronegative. The CDR3 DNA reads TGCGCCAGCAGCCACCAGCCCAGGACAGGGAACACTGAAGCTTTCTTT. It translates to CASSHQPRTGNTEAFF.